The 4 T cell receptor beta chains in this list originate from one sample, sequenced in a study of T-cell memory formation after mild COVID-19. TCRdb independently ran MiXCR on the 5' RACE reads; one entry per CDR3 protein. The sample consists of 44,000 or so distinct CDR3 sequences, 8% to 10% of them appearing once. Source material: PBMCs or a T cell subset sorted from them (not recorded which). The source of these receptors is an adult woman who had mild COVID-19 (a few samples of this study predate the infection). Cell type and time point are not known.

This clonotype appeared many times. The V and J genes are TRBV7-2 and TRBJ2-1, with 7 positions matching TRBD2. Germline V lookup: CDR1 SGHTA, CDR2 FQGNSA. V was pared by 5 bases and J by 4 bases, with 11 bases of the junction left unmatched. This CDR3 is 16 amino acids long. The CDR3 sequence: CASSPALAGVYNEQFF. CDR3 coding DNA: TGTGCCAGCAGCCCGGCCCTCGCGGGAGTGTACAATGAGCAGTTCTTC.

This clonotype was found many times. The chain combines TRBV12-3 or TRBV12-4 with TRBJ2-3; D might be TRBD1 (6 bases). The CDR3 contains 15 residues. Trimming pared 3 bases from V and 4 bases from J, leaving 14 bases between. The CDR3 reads CASSFGGGSADTQYF. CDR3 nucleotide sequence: TGTGCCAGCAGTTTTGGTGGGGGCTCCGCAGATACGCAGTATTTT.

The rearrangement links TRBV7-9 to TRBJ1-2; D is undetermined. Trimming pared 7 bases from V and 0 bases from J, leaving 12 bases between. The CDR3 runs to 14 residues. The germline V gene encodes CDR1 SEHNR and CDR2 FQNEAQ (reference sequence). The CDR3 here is CASTRDLANYGYTF. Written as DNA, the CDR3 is TGTGCCAGCACCCGAGATCTTGCTAACTATGGCTACACCTTC.

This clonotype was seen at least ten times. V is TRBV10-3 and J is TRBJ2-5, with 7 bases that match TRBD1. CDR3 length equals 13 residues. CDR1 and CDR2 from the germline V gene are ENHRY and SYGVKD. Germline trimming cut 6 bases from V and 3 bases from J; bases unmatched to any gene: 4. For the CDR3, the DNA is TGTGCCATCAGGACCGACAGGGAAGAGACCCAGTACTTC. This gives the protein CAIRTDREETQYF.